This entry features one T cell receptor beta chain sequence. The CDR3 is made up of 18 amino acids. Trimming at V came to 2 bases and at J to 12 bases, leaving 20 bases not matched to a gene. Germline V gene data show CDR1 as SGHDT and CDR2 as YYEEEE. The record originates from a study of blood T cell repertoires in COVID-19. Study as a whole: The analysed material was cDNA or gDNA that came from T cells, B-cell-depleted T cells, or PBMCs.

Participant-given clinical history determined each cohort assignment. What the recovered Cohort 3 donors had was two negative PCRs, clearance, or symptom resolution. In the authors' methods: Cell counts per sample came from amplifying reference gene primers. The table came from immunoSEQ multiplex PCR; TCRdb's copy has only in-frame clones and leaves some out. The V and J calls and clone size come from that table; D and trimming were worked out from the DNA. The sample carries approximately 300,000 clones, 70% to 90% recorded once. The genes are TRBV5-6 and TRBJ2-1; 10 bases map to TRBD2. Sequencing used PBMCs or T cells enriched from blood (not recorded which). This sequence was found in a woman between 25 and 40 years old who had recovered from COVID-19. The CDR3 here is CASSFGGLSGRASVGQFF. CDR3 DNA sequence: TGTGCCAGCAGCTTCGGTGGGCTGAGCGGGAGGGCCAGTGTGGGGCAGTTCTTC.